Shown below are 2 T cell receptor beta chains from a single sample sequenced in a study of CD8 T cells in Susac syndrome. It was with random hexamers that 0.5 to 1 ug RNA was reverse transcribed. MiXCR was run by TCRdb on the immunoSEQ multiplex PCR reads, yielding one entry per CDR3 protein. The sample consists of approximately 200,000 distinct CDR3 sequences, about 94% of them appearing once. The sequencing sample was made of CD4+ T cells from PBMCs. These receptors were collected from a human donor with multiple sclerosis.

The chain uses TRBV27 and TRBJ1-4; D possibly corresponds to TRBD1 (6 bases). V shed 6 bases and J shed 4 bases, with 15 bases lying between them. The CDR3 runs to 15 residues. CDR1 is MNHEY, CDR2 SMNVEV, per germline (reference sequence). CDR3: CASSDYREGNEKLFF. DNA for the CDR3: TGTGCCAGCAGCGATTACAGGGAGGGTAATGAAAAACTGTTTTTT.

The V and J genes are TRBV30 and TRBJ1-2, with 12 bases aligning to TRBD1. CDR3 length: 14 residues. The germline CDR1 and CDR2 sequences are GTSNPN and SVGIG (reference sequence). V trimming: 3 bases; J trimming: 5 bases; junction bases outside the gene matches: 4. The CDR3 bases are TGTGCCTGGAGCCGGGGACAGGGGGCTTATGGCTACACCTTC. Translated, it gives CAWSRGQGAYGYTF.